This T cell receptor (beta chain) is drawn from a study of memory CD4+ T cells and cytomegalovirus serostatus. Study results and limitations: Suggested: most of the CMV-linked TCR signature lies in CD4+ memory cells. About 40% of the roughly 160 known CMV-associated TCRbeta sequences appeared in CD4+ memory.

This CDR3 has 16 residues. The germline V gene has CDR1 MGHRA and CDR2 YSYEKL. V lost 1 base to trimming and J lost 4 bases; unmatched junction nucleotides: 6. Note on this clone: Its antigen is not identified.

The sort gate was single viable CD3+CD4+CD8-CD45RO+ cells for memory CD4+ T cells. CMV serostatus came from serum IgG against pp150, pp28, p38, p52. CD4+ T cells were isolated by positive magnetic selection. Clones were sequenced by immunoSEQ multiplex PCR, and TCRdb holds only the in-frame ones, with some missing. The profile covers about 46,000 clones, with about three quarters appearing a single time and less than 0.75% taken by the ten largest. The chain joins TRBV4-1 to TRBJ2-1, with 8 bases fitting TRBD1. Material: memory CD4+ T cells from blood. This receptor was obtained from an adult in good health and CMV-seronegative. The DNA of the CDR3 is TGCGCCAGCAGCCAAGCCGGGACAGGTTTTTACAATGAGCAGTTCTTC. Protein sequence: CASSQAGTGFYNEQFF.